This TCR beta chain was retrieved from a study of beta chain features in type 1 diabetes. The sequenced template was cDNA made from the entire isolated RNA. The repertoire was sequenced with immunoSEQ multiplex PCR; TCRdb's copy has only in-frame clones and lacks some. Of roughly 150,000 clones listed, 7.8% were seen once; the top ten hold 0.94%. Regarding the study as a whole: Unsettled here was the matter of whether HLA type influences TCRB rearrangement. More deletions and fewer insertions at VDJ junctions were found in patients with type 1 diabetes. Researchers report that Type 1 diabetes patients had moderately but significantly shorter TCRB CDR3s across all four CD4+ subsets.

CDR1 is GTSNPN, CDR2 SVGIG, per germline (reference sequence). There are 11 residues in the CDR3. V gave up 5 bases and J gave up 7 bases, with 9 bases separating them. This clone was observed a few times. The antigen is unknown. Sequencing input: central memory CD4+ T cells from blood. The receptor was derived from a woman aged 40 to 50 with type 1 diabetes. J is TRBJ1-5 and V is TRBV30; D might be TRBD1 (5 bases). For the CDR3, the DNA is TGTGCCTGGGCCGGGGGGCAGCCCCAGCATTTT. This sequence encodes CAWAGGQPQHF.